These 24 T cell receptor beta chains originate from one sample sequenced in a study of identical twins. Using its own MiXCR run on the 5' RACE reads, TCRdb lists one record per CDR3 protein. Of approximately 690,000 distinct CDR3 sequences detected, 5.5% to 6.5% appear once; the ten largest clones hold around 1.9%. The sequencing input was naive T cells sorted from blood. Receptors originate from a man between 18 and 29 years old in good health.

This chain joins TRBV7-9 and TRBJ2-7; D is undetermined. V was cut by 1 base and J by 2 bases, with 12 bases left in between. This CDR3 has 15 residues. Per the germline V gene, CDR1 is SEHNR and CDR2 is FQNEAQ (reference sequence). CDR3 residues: CASSLGPHATYEQYV. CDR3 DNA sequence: TGTGCCAGCAGCTTAGGTCCCCACGCAACCTACGAGCAGTACGTC.

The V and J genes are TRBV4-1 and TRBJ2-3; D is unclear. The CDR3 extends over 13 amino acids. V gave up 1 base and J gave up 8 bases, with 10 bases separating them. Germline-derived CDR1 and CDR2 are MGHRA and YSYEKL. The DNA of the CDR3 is TGCGCCAGCAGCCAAGGCAGTAGCTCTACGCAGTATTTT. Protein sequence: CASSQGSSSTQYF.

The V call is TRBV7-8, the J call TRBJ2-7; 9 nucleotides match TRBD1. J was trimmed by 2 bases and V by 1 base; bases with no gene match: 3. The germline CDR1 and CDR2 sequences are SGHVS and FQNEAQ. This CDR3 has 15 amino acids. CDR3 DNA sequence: TGTGCCAGCAGCTTAGACGGGACAGGGACCTACGAGCAGTACTTC. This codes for CASSLDGTGTYEQYF.

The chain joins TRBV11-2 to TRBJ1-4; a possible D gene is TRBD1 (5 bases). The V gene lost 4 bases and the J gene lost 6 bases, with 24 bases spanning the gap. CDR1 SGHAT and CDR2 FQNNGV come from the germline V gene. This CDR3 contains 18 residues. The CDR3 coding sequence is TGTGCCAGCAGCTCCCTATGGGGGGAGGGCACAGATTATGAAAAACTGTTTTTT. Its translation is CASSSLWGEGTDYEKLFF.

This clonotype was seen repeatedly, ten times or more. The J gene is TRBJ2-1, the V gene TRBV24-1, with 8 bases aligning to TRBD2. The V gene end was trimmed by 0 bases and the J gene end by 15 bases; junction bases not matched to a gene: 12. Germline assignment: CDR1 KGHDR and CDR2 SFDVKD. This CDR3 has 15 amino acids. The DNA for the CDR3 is TGTGCCACCAGTGATTTGCTGACTGGGGCGGGAGGTTTGTTCTTC. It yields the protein CATSDLLTGAGGLFF.

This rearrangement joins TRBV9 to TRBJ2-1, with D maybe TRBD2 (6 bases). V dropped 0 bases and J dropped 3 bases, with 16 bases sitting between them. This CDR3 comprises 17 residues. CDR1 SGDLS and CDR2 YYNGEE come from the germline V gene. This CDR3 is CASSVVGTPLNYNEQFF. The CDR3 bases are TGTGCCAGCAGCGTAGTGGGGACTCCACTAAACTACAATGAGCAGTTCTTC.

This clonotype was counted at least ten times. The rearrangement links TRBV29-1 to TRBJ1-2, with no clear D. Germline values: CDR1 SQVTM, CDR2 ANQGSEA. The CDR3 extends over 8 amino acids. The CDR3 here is CLELGYTF. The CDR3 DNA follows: TGCTTAGAACTTGGCTACACCTTC.

CDR3 sequence reads: CASSFLAGTFSSYNEQFF. Written as DNA, the CDR3 is TGTGCCAGCAGTTTCCTAGCGGGAACTTTCAGCTCCTACAATGAGCAGTTCTTC. This chain connects TRBV12-3 or TRBV12-4 to TRBJ2-1; 9 bases line up with TRBD2. The CDR3 consists of 18 residues. The J segment lost 0 bases and the V segment lost 3 bases, leaving 9 bases of the junction unmatched.

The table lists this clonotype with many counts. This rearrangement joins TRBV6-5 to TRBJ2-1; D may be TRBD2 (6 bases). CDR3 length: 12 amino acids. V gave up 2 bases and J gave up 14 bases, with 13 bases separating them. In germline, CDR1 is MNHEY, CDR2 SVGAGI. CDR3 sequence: CASSYGTGVEFF. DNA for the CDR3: TGTGCCAGCAGTTACGGGACGGGAGTGGAGTTCTTC.

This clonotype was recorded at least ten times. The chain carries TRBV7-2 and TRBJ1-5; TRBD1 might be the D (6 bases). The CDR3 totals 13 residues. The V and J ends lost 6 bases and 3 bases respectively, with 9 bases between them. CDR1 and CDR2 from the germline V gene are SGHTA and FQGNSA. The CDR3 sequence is CASRTGPNQPQHF. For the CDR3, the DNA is TGTGCCAGCAGAACAGGGCCCAATCAGCCCCAGCATTTT.

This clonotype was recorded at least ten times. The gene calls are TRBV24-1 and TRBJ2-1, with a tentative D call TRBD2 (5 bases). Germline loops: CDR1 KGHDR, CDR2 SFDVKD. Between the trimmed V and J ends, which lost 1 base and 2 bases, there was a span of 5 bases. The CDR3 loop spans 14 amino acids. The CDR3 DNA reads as TGTGCCACCAGTGATTTCGGGACCTACAATGAGCAGTTCTTC. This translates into CATSDFGTYNEQFF.

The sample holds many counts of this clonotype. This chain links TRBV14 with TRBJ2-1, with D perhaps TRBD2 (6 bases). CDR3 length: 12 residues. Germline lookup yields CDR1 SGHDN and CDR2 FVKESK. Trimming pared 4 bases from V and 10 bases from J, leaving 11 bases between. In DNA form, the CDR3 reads TGTGCCAGCAGCCTAAATAGCGGAGAGCAGTTCTTC. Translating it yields CASSLNSGEQFF.

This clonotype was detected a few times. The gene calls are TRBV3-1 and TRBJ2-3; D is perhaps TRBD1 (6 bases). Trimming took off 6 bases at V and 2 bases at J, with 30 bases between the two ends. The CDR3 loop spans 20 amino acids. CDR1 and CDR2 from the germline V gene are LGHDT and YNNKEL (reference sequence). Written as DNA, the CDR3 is TGTGCCAGCAGTACCTACGCGACTGGGGCCCGACAGGCCATCACAGATACGCAGTATTTT. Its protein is CASSTYATGARQAITDTQYF.

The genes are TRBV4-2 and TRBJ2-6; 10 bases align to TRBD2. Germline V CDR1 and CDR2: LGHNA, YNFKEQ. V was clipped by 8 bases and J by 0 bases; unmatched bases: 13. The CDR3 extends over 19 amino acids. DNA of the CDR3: TGTGCCAGCGGTGAGAAGTTTAGCGGGAGGACCTCTGGGGCCAACGTCCTGACTTTC. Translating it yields CASGEKFSGRTSGANVLTF.

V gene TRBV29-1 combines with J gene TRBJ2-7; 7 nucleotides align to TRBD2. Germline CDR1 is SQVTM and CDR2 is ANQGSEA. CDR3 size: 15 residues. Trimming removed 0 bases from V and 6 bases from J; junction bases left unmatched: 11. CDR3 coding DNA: TGCAGCGTTGAAGATCAGGCGGGAGAAAGGGGCGAGCAGTACTTC. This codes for CSVEDQAGERGEQYF.

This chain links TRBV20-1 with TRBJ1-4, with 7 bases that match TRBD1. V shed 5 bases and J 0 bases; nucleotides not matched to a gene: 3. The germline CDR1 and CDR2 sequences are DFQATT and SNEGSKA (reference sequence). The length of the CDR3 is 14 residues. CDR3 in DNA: TGCAGTGCTGCCACAGGGGCAACTAATGAAAAACTGTTTTTT. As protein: CSAATGATNEKLFF.

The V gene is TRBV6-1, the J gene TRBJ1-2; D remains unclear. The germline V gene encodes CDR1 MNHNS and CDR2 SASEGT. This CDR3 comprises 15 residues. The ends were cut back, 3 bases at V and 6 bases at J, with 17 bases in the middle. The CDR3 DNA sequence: TGTGCCAGCAGTGAGGAACAAGGAAGGAATAATGGCTACACCTTC. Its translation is CASSEEQGRNNGYTF.

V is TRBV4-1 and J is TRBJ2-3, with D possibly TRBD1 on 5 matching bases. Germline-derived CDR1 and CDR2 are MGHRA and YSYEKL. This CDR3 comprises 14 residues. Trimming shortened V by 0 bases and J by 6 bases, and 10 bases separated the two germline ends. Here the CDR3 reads CASSQETVGDTQYF. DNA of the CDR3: TGCGCCAGCAGCCAAGAGACAGTAGGGGATACGCAGTATTTT.

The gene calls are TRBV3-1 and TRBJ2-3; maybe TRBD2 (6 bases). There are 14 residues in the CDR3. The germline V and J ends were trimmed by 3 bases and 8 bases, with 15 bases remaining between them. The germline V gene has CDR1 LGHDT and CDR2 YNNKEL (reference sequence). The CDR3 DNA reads TGTGCCAGCAGCCACATCGGTGCGGGACCTACGCAGTATTTT. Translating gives CASSHIGAGPTQYF.

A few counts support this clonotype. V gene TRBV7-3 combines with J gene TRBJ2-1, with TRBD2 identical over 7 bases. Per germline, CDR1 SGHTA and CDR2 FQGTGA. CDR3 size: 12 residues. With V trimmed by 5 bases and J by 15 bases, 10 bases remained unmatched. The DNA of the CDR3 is TGTGCCAGCAGCCCCCCTAGCGGAGCCCCGTTCTTC. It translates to CASSPPSGAPFF.

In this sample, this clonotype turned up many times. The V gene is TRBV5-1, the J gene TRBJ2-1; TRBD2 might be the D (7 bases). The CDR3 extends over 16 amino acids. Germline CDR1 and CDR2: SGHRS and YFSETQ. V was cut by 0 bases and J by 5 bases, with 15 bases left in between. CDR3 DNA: TGCGCCAGCAGCTTGGACGGAGGGAGGGGGAACAATGAGCAGTTCTTC. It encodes CASSLDGGRGNNEQFF.

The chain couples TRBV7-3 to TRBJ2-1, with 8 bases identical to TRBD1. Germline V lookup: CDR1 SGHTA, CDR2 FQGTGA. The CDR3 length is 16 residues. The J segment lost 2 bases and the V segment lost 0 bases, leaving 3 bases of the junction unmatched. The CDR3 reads CASSLTATGAYNEQFF. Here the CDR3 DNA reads TGTGCCAGCAGCTTAACAGCGACAGGGGCCTACAATGAGCAGTTCTTC.

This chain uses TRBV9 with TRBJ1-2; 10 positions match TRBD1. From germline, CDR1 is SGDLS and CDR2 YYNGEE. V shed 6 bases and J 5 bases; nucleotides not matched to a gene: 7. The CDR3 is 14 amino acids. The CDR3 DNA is TGTGCCAGCACCGGGACAGGGGAAAAATATGGCTACACCTTC. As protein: CASTGTGEKYGYTF.

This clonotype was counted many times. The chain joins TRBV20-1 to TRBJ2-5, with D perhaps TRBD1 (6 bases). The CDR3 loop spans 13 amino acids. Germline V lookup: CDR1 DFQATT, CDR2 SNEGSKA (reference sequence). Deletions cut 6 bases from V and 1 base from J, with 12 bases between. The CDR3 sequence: CSAVPDSQETQYF. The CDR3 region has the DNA TGCAGTGCCGTACCGGACAGCCAAGAGACCCAGTACTTC.